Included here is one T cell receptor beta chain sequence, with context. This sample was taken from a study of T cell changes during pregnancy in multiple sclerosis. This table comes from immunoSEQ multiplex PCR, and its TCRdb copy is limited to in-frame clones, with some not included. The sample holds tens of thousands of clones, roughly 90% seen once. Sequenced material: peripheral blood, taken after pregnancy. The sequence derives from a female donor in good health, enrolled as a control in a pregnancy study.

CDR3 sequence (DNA): TGCGCCAGCAGCTTGGCCGGGGCTAGCGGGAGGACAAGCTCCTACAATGAGCAGTTCTTC. Translated, it gives CASSLAGASGRTSSYNEQFF. The gene calls are TRBV5-1 and TRBJ2-1; 11 bases are a match to TRBD2. V shed 0 bases and J 0 bases; nucleotides not matched to a gene: 11. CDR3 length equals 20 residues. CDR1 SGHRS and CDR2 YFSETQ come from the germline V gene.